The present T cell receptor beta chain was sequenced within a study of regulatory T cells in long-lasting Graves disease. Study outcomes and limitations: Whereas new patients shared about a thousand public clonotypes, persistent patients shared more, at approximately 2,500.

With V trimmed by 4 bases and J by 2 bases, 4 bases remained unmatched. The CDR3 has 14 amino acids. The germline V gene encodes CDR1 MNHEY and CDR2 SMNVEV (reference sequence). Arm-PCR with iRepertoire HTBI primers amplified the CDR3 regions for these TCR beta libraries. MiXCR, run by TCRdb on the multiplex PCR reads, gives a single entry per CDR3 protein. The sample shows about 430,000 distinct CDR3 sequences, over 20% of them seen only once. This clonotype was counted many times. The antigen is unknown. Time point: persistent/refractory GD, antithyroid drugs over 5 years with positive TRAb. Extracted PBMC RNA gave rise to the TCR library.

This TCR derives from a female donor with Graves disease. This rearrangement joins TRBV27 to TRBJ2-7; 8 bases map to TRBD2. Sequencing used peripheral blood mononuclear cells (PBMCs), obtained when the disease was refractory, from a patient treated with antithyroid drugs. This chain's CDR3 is CASSSPGLAYEQYF. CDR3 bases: TGTGCCAGCAGTTCTCCGGGACTAGCCTACGAGCAGTACTTC.